Reported below is one T cell receptor beta chain. The antigen remains undetermined. This record comes from a study of monozygotic twins with inflammatory bowel disease. Study-level findings and limits: In the analysis, different T cell subtypes could not be told apart. IBD patients displayed reduced TCRbeta diversity (inverse Simpson) when set against healthy co-twins.

UMIs with a 6-nucleotide sample barcode were added by template switching. One entry per CDR3 protein, without DNA, is what TCRdb gives after re-calling the 5' RACE reads. This sample's table reports about 300,000 distinct CDR3 sequences. CDR3 length: 15 residues. The germline CDR1 and CDR2 sequences are MDHEN and SYDVKM. The TCR originated in a human donor with ulcerative colitis or Crohn's disease, or a healthy co-twin of an affected twin (not recorded which). The sequencing input was blood. The rearrangement joins TRBV28 to TRBJ1-5. The CDR3 sequence is CASIPRGQPNQPQHF.